The 26 T cell receptor beta chains below come from one sample, sequenced in a study of blood T cell repertoires in COVID-19. Some clones are missing from TCRdb's copy, which holds only in-frame ones; the method was immunoSEQ multiplex PCR. The data show nearly 250,000 clones, roughly 85% seen once. Sequencing was carried out using PBMCs or T cells enriched from blood (not recorded which). The receptors stem from a woman between 50 and 59 years old with acute COVID-19.

J is TRBJ1-1 and V is TRBV19; possibly TRBD1 for D (5 bases). This CDR3 spans 16 amino acids. The germline CDR1 and CDR2 sequences are LNHDA and SQIVND (reference sequence). V gave up 2 bases and J gave up 10 bases, with 23 bases separating them. The CDR3 spells CASSIWRAGNLGGAFF. CDR3 nucleotide sequence: TGTGCCAGTAGTATATGGCGAGCGGGGAACCTGGGGGGAGCTTTCTTT.

A single count supports this clone. The V gene is TRBV7-2, the J gene TRBJ1-5, with 7 bases matching TRBD1. J was trimmed by 8 bases and V by 5 bases; bases with no gene match: 6. CDR3 length: 13 amino acids. Germline CDR1 SGHTA, CDR2 FQGNSA. The DNA of the CDR3 is TGTGCCAGCAGCACCGGGCAGGGGGAGCCCCAGCATTTT. It translates to CASSTGQGEPQHF.

V and J are TRBV11-2 and TRBJ1-1; D might be TRBD1 (5 bases). The V end lost 0 bases, the J end lost 1 base, and 9 bases lay between the germline ends. CDR1 is SGHAT, CDR2 FQNNGV, per germline. This CDR3 contains 15 residues. The CDR3 sequence is CASSLDPGGNTEAFF. The CDR3 DNA sequence: TGTGCCAGCAGCTTAGATCCGGGGGGGAACACTGAAGCTTTCTTT.

This clone was seen a handful of times. Other DNA sequences in this specimen translate into the identical CDR3. The rearrangement uses TRBV18 and TRBJ1-2, with D unclear. Trimming left V 3 bases short and J 2 bases short, with 7 bases between. The CDR3 length is 13 residues. Germline V gives CDR1 KGHSH, CDR2 LQKENI. CDR3 sequence: CASSPKENYGYTF. The CDR3, as DNA: TGTGCCAGCTCACCGAAGGAGAACTATGGCTACACCTTC.

The chain has TRBV14 and TRBJ2-5, with 7 bases identical to TRBD2. Germline V gives CDR1 SGHDN, CDR2 FVKESK. CDR3 size: 11 residues. Trimming at V came to 3 bases and at J to 13 bases, leaving 5 bases not matched to a gene. CDR3 sequence (DNA): TGTGCCAGCAGCCACAGACTAGCTCTGTACTTC. It yields the protein CASSHRLALYF. Full variable domain (missing parts from reference TRBV14 and TRBJ2-5): EAGVTQFPSHSVIEKGQTVTLRCDPISGHDNLYWYRRVMGKEIKFLLHFVKESKQDESGMPNNRFLAERTGGTYSTLKVQPAELEDSGVYFCASSHRLALYFGPGTRLLVL.

The CDR3, as DNA: TGTGCCAGCAGCCTGAAGGAGGACGGCCCGCAGTATTTT. The encoded protein is CASSLKEDGPQYF. This chain joins TRBV4-2 and TRBJ2-3, with D possibly being TRBD2 (5 bases). CDR3 length equals 13 residues. The V gene's germline CDR1 is LGHNA and CDR2 YNFKEQ. Trimming took 4 bases from V and 10 from J, leaving 15 bases between them.

The chain employs TRBV7-2 and TRBJ1-4, with D uncertain. Germline CDR1 and CDR2: SGHTA and FQGNSA. V was cut by 1 base and J by 8 bases, with 14 bases left in between. CDR3 length: 15 amino acids. CDR3 loop: CASSLGGRVREKLFF. The CDR3 region has the DNA TGTGCCAGCAGCTTAGGTGGGAGGGTTCGGGAAAAACTGTTTTTT.

The J gene is TRBJ2-7, the V gene TRBV19; 9 nucleotides align to TRBD1. CDR3 length equals 14 residues. Trimming cost V 6 bases and J 3 bases; bases outside gene matches: 6. Germline values: CDR1 LNHDA, CDR2 SQIVND (reference sequence). CDR3 region: CASRDRGNGYEQYF. DNA of the CDR3: TGTGCCAGTAGGGACAGGGGAAATGGCTACGAGCAGTACTTC.

V gene TRBV30 combines with J gene TRBJ2-1, with 12 bases fitting TRBD1. Germline CDR1 GTSNPN, CDR2 SVGIG (reference sequence). The CDR3 length is 13 residues. The V gene end was trimmed by 5 bases and the J gene end by 6 bases; junction bases not matched to a gene: 2. The CDR3 loop is CAWGDRGPNEQFF. The CDR3 DNA reads TGTGCCTGGGGGGACAGGGGGCCCAATGAGCAGTTCTTC.

This rearrangement joins TRBV30 to TRBJ2-1, with 16 bases identical to TRBD2. This CDR3 is built from 18 residues. V shed 4 bases and J 0 bases; nucleotides not matched to a gene: 6. Germline V gives CDR1 GTSNPN, CDR2 SVGIG (reference sequence). The chain's CDR3 is CAWTSGLAGGSSYNEQFF. The CDR3 region has the DNA TGTGCCTGGACCTCGGGACTAGCGGGGGGGAGCTCCTACAATGAGCAGTTCTTC.

J is TRBJ2-1 and V is TRBV11-3, with 10 bases lining up with TRBD2. Germline CDR1 reads SGHNT; CDR2 reads YENEEA. After removal of 5 bases from V and 7 bases from J, the junction contained 17 bases not matched to a gene. This CDR3 is 18 amino acids long. The CDR3 nucleotides read TGTGCCAGCAGCCCCAGGGGGCCTAGCGGGGGCCTTGGGAATGAGCAGTTCTTC. This gives the protein CASSPRGPSGGLGNEQFF.

This chain uses TRBV9 with TRBJ2-1; 12 bases align to TRBD1. CDR1 SGDLS and CDR2 YYNGEE come from the germline V gene. CDR3 length: 16 residues. With 0 bases clipped from V and 8 bases from J, the junction kept 6 bases outside the gene matches. CDR3 sequence: CASSVVGTGGRDEQFF. CDR3 nucleotides: TGTGCCAGCAGCGTAGTGGGGACAGGGGGCAGGGATGAGCAGTTCTTC.

A few counts support this clone. J is TRBJ1-6 and V is TRBV9; unclear D gene. The germline V and J ends were trimmed by 0 bases and 10 bases, with 11 bases remaining between them. In germline, CDR1 is SGDLS, CDR2 YYNGEE. This CDR3 is built from 14 residues. CDR3 nucleotide sequence: TGTGCCAGCAGCGTAGGAACAATTCAATCACCCCTCCACTTT. Its translation: CASSVGTIQSPLHF. Filled out from reference TRBV9 and TRBJ1-6, the complete variable domain reads DSGVTQTPKHLITATGQRVTLRCSPRSGDLSVYWYQQSLDQGLQFLIQYYNGEERAKGNILERFSAQQFPDLHSELNLSSLELGDSALYFCASSVGTIQSPLHFGNGTRLTVT.

This clone came up once. V and J are TRBV9 and TRBJ2-3; the D gene is possibly TRBD2 (6 bases). Germline V CDR1 and CDR2: SGDLS, YYNGEE. Trimming removed 0 bases at V and 2 bases at J, with 13 bases between. There are 16 residues in the CDR3. The CDR3 DNA is TGTGCCAGCAGCGTAGCTGGGGCTAGCGCCACAGATACGCAGTATTTT. Protein sequence: CASSVAGASATDTQYF.

The rearrangement links TRBV30 to TRBJ1-6; D call uncertain. The CDR3 loop spans 14 amino acids. V lost 2 bases and J lost 7, with 12 bases in between. The germline CDR1 and CDR2 sequences are GTSNPN and SVGIG (reference sequence). The CDR3 here is CAWSTGNSNSPLHF. For the CDR3, the DNA is TGTGCCTGGAGTACGGGGAATTCAAATTCACCCCTCCACTTT.

Remarks on this clone: Germline is not matched at one junction end, which may reflect a read error. The rearrangement joins TRBV20-1 to TRBJ1-1, with a weak D call TRBD1 (6 bases). Germline CDR1 and CDR2: DFQATT and SNEGSKA (reference sequence). The CDR3 length is 11 residues. CDR3: CSASGQSEGIF. DNA of the CDR3: TGCAGTGCTAGCGGACAGTCTGAAGGTATCTTT.

The chain carries TRBV7-2 and TRBJ1-6, with a tentative D call TRBD1 (6 bases). The CDR3 has 16 residues. The V gene lost 5 bases and the J gene lost 7 bases, with 18 bases spanning the gap. Germline V gives CDR1 SGHTA, CDR2 FQGNSA. CDR3 sequence reads: CASSPGGRAGNSPLHF. CDR3 nucleotides: TGTGCCAGCAGCCCGGGGGGCAGGGCGGGCAATTCACCCCTCCACTTT.

The V call is TRBV7-9, the J call TRBJ2-1; perhaps TRBD2 as D (6 bases). The germline V gene encodes CDR1 SEHNR and CDR2 FQNEAQ (reference sequence). The CDR3 has 12 amino acids. V was pared by 5 bases and J by 8 bases, with 10 bases between. CDR3: CASSLWGDEQFF. CDR3 sequence (DNA): TGTGCCAGCAGCCTTTGGGGGGATGAGCAGTTCTTC.

The rearrangement uses TRBV18 and TRBJ1-1; TRBD1 is a possible D gene (5 bases). From germline, CDR1 is KGHSH and CDR2 LQKENI. The CDR3 spans 14 residues. V shed 3 bases and J shed 4 bases, with 12 bases lying between them. Here the CDR3 DNA reads TGTGCCAGCTCACCGCAGGGCGGTGTCACTGAAGCTTTCTTT. Its translation: CASSPQGGVTEAFF. Full variable domain (rest looked up from reference TRBV18 and TRBJ1-1): NAGVMQNPRHLVRRRGQEARLRCSPMKGHSHVYWYRQLPEEGLKFMVYLQKENIIDESGMPKERFSAEFPKEGPSILRIQQVVRGDSAAYFCASSPQGGVTEAFFGQGTRLTVV.

V and J are TRBV11-2 and TRBJ1-2, with 9 bases identical to TRBD1. The CDR3 sequence is 14 residues long. With 0 bases clipped from V and 5 bases from J, the junction kept 1 base outside the gene matches. The germline gives CDR1 SGHAT, CDR2 FQNNGV. The CDR3, as DNA: TGTGCCAGCAGCTTAGATGGGACAGGGTATGGCTACACCTTC. It is translated as CASSLDGTGYGYTF.

This chain joins TRBV11-2 and TRBJ1-3; D is ambiguous. The germline V and J ends were trimmed by 5 bases and 0 bases, with 11 bases remaining between them. The CDR3 has 15 amino acids. The V gene's germline CDR1 is SGHAT and CDR2 FQNNGV. Written as DNA, the CDR3 is TGTGCCAGCAGCCAGACGGGTTTCTCTGGAAACACCATATATTTT. Translated: CASSQTGFSGNTIYF.

V is TRBV6-6 and J is TRBJ1-1, with D tentatively TRBD1 (5 bases). This CDR3 region has 19 residues. CDR1 MNHNY and CDR2 SVGAGI come from the germline V gene (reference sequence). V was pared by 5 bases and J by 0 bases, with 25 bases between. The CDR3 bases are TGTGCCAGCAGTGGATCCGTGGGAGGGCTTGGGGGTATGAACACTGAAGCTTTCTTT. Amino acids: CASSGSVGGLGGMNTEAFF.

This chain uses TRBV10-2 with TRBJ1-1; D is ambiguous. The length of the CDR3 is 13 residues. The germline gives CDR1 WSHSY, CDR2 SAAADI. V was pared by 4 bases and J by 1 base, with 7 bases between. This chain's CDR3 is CASSGGENTEAFF. As DNA, the CDR3 is TGCGCCAGCAGTGGTGGAGAGAACACTGAAGCTTTCTTT.

The rearrangement joins TRBV4-3 to TRBJ2-1; 12 bases agree with TRBD2. The CDR3 has 18 residues. V lost 4 bases to trimming and J lost 2 bases; unmatched junction nucleotides: 9. Germline V lookup: CDR1 LGHNA, CDR2 YSLEER. The CDR3 sequence is CASSPRASGGAPYNEQFF. In DNA form, the CDR3 reads TGCGCCAGCAGCCCGAGGGCTAGCGGGGGGGCCCCCTACAATGAGCAGTTCTTC.

V usage is TRBV25-1 and J usage is TRBJ2-1; 7 nucleotides align to TRBD2. The CDR3 consists of 15 residues. Trimming cost V 3 bases and J 7 bases; bases outside gene matches: 9. The germline gives CDR1 MGHDK, CDR2 SYGVNS. The DNA for the CDR3 is TGTGCCAGCAGTGACCTGACTAGCCGGGTGAATGAGCAGTTCTTC. As protein: CASSDLTSRVNEQFF.

The chain links TRBV5-1 to TRBJ1-3; D might be TRBD1 (6 bases). With 4 bases removed from V and 4 bases from J, the gap between germline ends came to 18 bases. Looked up from germline, CDR1 is SGHRS and CDR2 is YFSETQ. This CDR3 is built from 16 residues. The DNA for the CDR3 is TGCGCCAGCAGCATTACTCAGGGGCTCGGCGGAAACACCATATATTTT. Translated, it gives CASSITQGLGGNTIYF.